These 21 T cell receptor beta chains were all obtained from the same sample, sequenced in a study of CD8+ T cells in alopecia areata listed by TCRdb under 2018. Library preparation employed the immunoSEQ multiplex PCR assay. RNA was extracted from all samples and reverse transcribed into cDNA, which served as template for TCR sequencing. Here the immuneACCESS table is served through TCRdb, limited to in-frame sequences with V and J called. Missing clones are a known gap in these copies; in checked studies unresolved V genes cover under half, and the rest lacks a known reason. This sample shows over 100,000 clones, and none of them turns up only once. About 20% of the sample lies in the top ten. The sample consisted of lesional skin. The receptors were sampled from a C3H/HeJ mouse with alopecia areata. Mice of this strain bear MHC haplotype H2-k.

About this clone itself: The listed TCRdb protein conflicts with the DNA translation at residue 12, and the protein shown is translated directly from the DNA. Mouse germline and gene names are used. The read stops 3 residues short of the end of the CDR3; the missing end is completed from the germline J gene. The chain uses TRBV13-2 and TRBJ1-3; D may be TRBD1 (5 bases). CDR3 size: 15 residues. The germline V gene encodes CDR1 NNHNN and CDR2 SYGAGS (reference sequence). Deletions cut 3 bases from V and 0 bases from J, with 10 bases between. The CDR3 region is CASGGQKNSGNTLYF. The sequenced part of the CDR3 DNA is TGTGCCAGCGGTGGACAGAAAAATTCTGGAAATACG.

This clone was seen repeatedly, ten times or more. Each gene name is a mouse one. The read finishes 4 residues shy of the CDR3 end, and the germline J gene is used to complete it. The chain uses TRBV13-3 and TRBJ2-3; 8 bases match TRBD2. The CDR3 totals 14 residues. V shed 6 bases, J shed 0 bases, and the junction held 3 bases outside the gene matches. The germline V gene encodes CDR1 NNHDY and CDR2 SYVADS. CDR3 protein: CASKTGGSAETLYF. CDR3 DNA, as far as it was read: TGTGCCAGCAAAACTGGGGGTAGTGCAGAA.

This clone appeared many times. Germline and genes here are mouse. The CDR3 end falls 4 residues outside the read, so it is completed with the germline J gene. This chain joins TRBV13-3 and TRBJ2-3; D remains ambiguous. V gave up 1 base and J gave up 1 base, with 10 bases separating them. Germline lookup yields CDR1 NNHDY and CDR2 SYVADS. CDR3 length equals 15 residues. Partial CDR3 DNA: TGTGCCAGCAGTGATAGCCTGGTGGGTGCAGAA. Its protein product is CASSDSLVGAE. The complete CDR3 sequence is CASSDSLVGAETLYF.

A word on this clone: The gene names given are mouse names. The CDR3 is cut off 4 residues early in the read; its end comes from the germline J gene. The V and J genes are TRBV13-2 and TRBJ2-7; perhaps TRBD2 as D (7 bases). Germline assignment: CDR1 NNHNN and CDR2 SYGAGS (reference sequence). V was cut by 3 bases and J by 1 base, with 14 bases left in between. The CDR3 has 15 amino acids. The sequenced CDR3 bases are TGTGCCAGCGGTGGGAGAGGGGGGGAGTCCTAT. Its protein is CASGGRGGESY. The whole CDR3 protein reads CASGGRGGESYEQYF.

This clone showed up just a few times. The germline and genes are mouse ones. The CDR3 region is CTCSLSSYEQYF. Partial CDR3 DNA: TGCACCTGCAGCCTCAGCTCCTAT. The rearrangement links TRBV1 to TRBJ2-7; D uncertain. The missing CDR3 end, 4 residues past where the read stops, is filled in from the germline J gene. Germline assignment: CDR1 NSQYPW and CDR2 LRSPGD (reference sequence). This CDR3 is 12 amino acids long. Deletions cut 6 bases from V and 0 bases from J, with 6 bases between.

On this clone itself: Gene labels here are mouse ones. The CDR3 end is not reached by the read, which stops 4 residues before it; the germline J gene fills it in. The chain links TRBV1 to TRBJ2-1; TRBD2 matches at 8 bases. J gave up 2 bases and V 4 bases, and 7 bases lay outside the gene matches. CDR3 length: 16 amino acids. In germline, CDR1 is NSQYPW, CDR2 LRSPGD (reference sequence). The CDR3 DNA, read in part, is TGCACCTGCAGTGGCCGGGGGGGCTGGGACTATGCT. Its translation: CTCSGRGGWDYA. The whole CDR3 protein reads CTCSGRGGWDYAEQFF.

In regard to this clone: Genes and germline are mouse. The missing CDR3 end, 4 residues past where the read stops, is filled in from the germline J gene. The V call is TRBV13-2, the J call TRBJ2-7, with 10 bases matching TRBD2. The CDR3 extends over 15 amino acids. V was pared by 2 bases and J by 2 bases, with 4 bases of the junction left unmatched. Germline V lookup: CDR1 NNHNN, CDR2 SYGAGS (reference sequence). Partial CDR3 DNA: TGTGCCAGCGGTGAGCTGGGGGGGCGCCCCTAT. It translates to CASGELGGRPY. In full, the CDR3 is CASGELGGRPYEQYF.

About this clone: The listed genes are named as in mouse. The read terminates 4 residues ahead of where the CDR3 ends, so the germline J gene completes it. J is TRBJ2-7 and V is TRBV13-3; unclear D gene. In germline, CDR1 is NNHDY, CDR2 SYVADS. V gave up 4 bases and J gave up 2 bases, with 7 bases separating them. The CDR3 contains 12 residues. This CDR3 reads CASSLDTYEQYF. The DNA read from the CDR3 is TGTGCCAGCAGTCTTGACACCTAT.

In this sample, this clone turned up many times. Genes and germline are mouse. The observed sequence ends 4 residues before the CDR3 terminus, with the missing tail filled in from the germline J gene. The chain joins TRBV13-3 to TRBJ2-3, with 10 bases lining up with TRBD2. Germline V gives CDR1 NNHDY, CDR2 SYVADS. This CDR3 has 16 amino acids. With 5 bases clipped from V and 0 bases from J, the junction kept 6 bases outside the gene matches. Partial CDR3 DNA: TGTGCCAGCAGCCCGGGACTGGGGCTTAGTGCAGAA. It specifies CASSPGLGLSAE. The CDR3 as a whole reads CASSPGLGLSAETLYF.

In regard to this clone: Mouse names are used for the genes. Read coverage stops 4 residues before the CDR3 terminus; the germline J gene supplies the remainder. The chain links TRBV16 to TRBJ2-7, with D possibly TRBD2 on 5 matching bases. The CDR3 is 12 amino acids. The germline gives CDR1 SGHSA, CDR2 FRNQAP. Incomplete CDR3 DNA: TGTGCAAGCAGGCTGACTGATTAT. Translation gives CASRLTDY. The whole CDR3 reads CASRLTDYEQYF.

This clone was seen more than once but under ten times. Gene names and germline match the mouse. The read ends 4 residues before the CDR3 terminus; that terminus is restored from the germline J gene. The chain joins TRBV1 to TRBJ2-3, with 7 bases matching TRBD2. The CDR3 loop spans 17 amino acids. V dropped 0 bases and J dropped 0; count of bases not matched to a gene: 6. Germline CDR1 NSQYPW, CDR2 LRSPGD (reference sequence). The CDR3 bases that were read are TGCACCTGCAGTGCAGATCTGGCTGGGGGTAGTGCAGAA. It is translated as CTCSADLAGGSAE. The whole CDR3 sequence reads CTCSADLAGGSAETLYF.

This clone was recorded at least ten times. Gene names refer to mouse genes. The DNA ends 4 residues before the CDR3 does, and the rest of the CDR3 is filled in from the germline J gene. The chain employs TRBV13-3 and TRBJ2-1, with D possibly matching TRBD1 (6 bases). This CDR3 spans 12 amino acids. Germline V gene lookup returns CDR1 NNHDY and CDR2 SYVADS. This chain's CDR3 is CASNREGAEQFF. Incomplete CDR3 DNA: TGTGCCAGCAACAGGGAGGGGGCT.

With respect to this clone: Genes and germline come from the mouse. The read comes to an end 4 residues before the CDR3 does, leaving the germline J gene to fill in the end. The rearrangement uses TRBV13-3 and TRBJ1-4, with 8 bases that match TRBD1. Germline values: CDR1 NNHDY, CDR2 SYVADS. The CDR3 runs 14 residues. V trimming: 6 bases; J trimming: 4 bases; junction bases outside the gene matches: 5. The sequenced part of the CDR3 DNA is TGTGCCAGCACCGGGGGGACAGGCAACGAA. It specifies CASTGGTGNE. The complete CDR3 protein is CASTGGTGNERLFF.

This clone was seen repeatedly, ten times or more. Gene labels here are mouse ones. Other DNA variants within this sample encode the same CDR3. The DNA read from the CDR3 is TGTGCCAGTGGACAGGGGGCATAT. Translated, it gives CASGQGAY. The whole CDR3 is CASGQGAYEQYF. The genes are TRBV13-3 and TRBJ2-7; TRBD1 agrees at 11 bases. The read terminates 4 residues ahead of where the CDR3 ends, so the germline J gene completes it. Germline CDR1 and CDR2: NNHDY and SYVADS. The CDR3 is 12 amino acids.

Of note for this clone: The germline and genes are mouse ones. The read is 4 residues too short to cover the CDR3 end, so that end is filled in from the germline J gene. The chain uses TRBV13-3 and TRBJ1-1; D gene unclear. V lost 0 bases and J lost 0, with 9 bases in between. This CDR3 contains 15 residues. CDR1 NNHDY and CDR2 SYVADS come from the germline V gene. The sequenced CDR3 bases are TGTGCCAGCAGTGATGCAACACAGCCAAACACA. Residues: CASSDATQPNT. The complete CDR3 protein is CASSDATQPNTEVFF.

As to this clone: Gene labels here are mouse ones. The read terminates 4 residues before the CDR3 end, so the remaining end is supplied by the germline J gene. The V gene is TRBV13-3, the J gene TRBJ2-4; 7 bases are a match to TRBD1. Germline V CDR1 and CDR2: NNHDY, SYVADS. This CDR3 spans 14 amino acids. The part of the CDR3 DNA that was read is TGTGCCAGCAGTGATGTCCAGGGGGAAAAC. Translation: CASSDVQGEN. The CDR3 in its entirety is CASSDVQGENTLYF.

To note about this clone: Gene and germline names: mouse. The missing CDR3 end, 4 residues past where the read stops, is filled in from the germline J gene. The V gene is TRBV13-2, the J gene TRBJ1-1, with D tentatively TRBD1 (6 bases). The length of the CDR3 is 12 residues. Germline CDR1 and CDR2: NNHNN and SYGAGS (reference sequence). The CDR3 spells CASGDAGQEVFF. The part of the CDR3 DNA that was read is TGTGCCAGCGGTGATGCGGGACAA.

This clone has more than one count but fewer than ten. Gene names are the mouse ones. Read sequence stops 4 residues before the CDR3 end, and the germline J gene provides the missing end. V gene TRBV1 combines with J gene TRBJ1-4; TRBD1 aligns across 10 bases. CDR1 is NSQYPW and CDR2 is LRSPGD in the germline V gene (reference sequence). CDR3 length: 16 residues. Trimming cost V 4 bases and J 1 base; bases outside gene matches: 3. The DNA read from the CDR3 is TGCACCTGCAGTGTGGGACAGGGGTCTTCCAACGAA. Protein: CTCSVGQGSSNE. In full, the CDR3 is CTCSVGQGSSNERLFF.

Details on this clone: The germline and genes are mouse ones. The sequence runs out 4 residues before the end of the CDR3; the remainder is reconstructed from the germline J gene. The chain employs TRBV13-3 and TRBJ2-3, with 11 nucleotides matching TRBD2. J gave up 1 base and V 1 base, and 2 bases lay outside the gene matches. This CDR3 has 16 amino acids. Germline V lookup: CDR1 NNHDY, CDR2 SYVADS. Here the CDR3 reads CASSDTLGGRAETLYF. Incomplete CDR3 DNA: TGTGCCAGCAGTGATACACTGGGGGGGCGTGCAGAA.

The sample holds a few counts of this clone. Gene names are mouse gene names. The read is 4 residues too short to cover the CDR3 end, so that end is filled in from the germline J gene. This chain connects TRBV13-2 to TRBJ2-1; the match to TRBD1 covers 7 bases. CDR1 and CDR2 (germline): NNHNN, SYGAGS (reference sequence). The ends lost 2 bases at V and 4 bases at J; junction bases unmatched: 3. CDR3 size: 14 residues. The sequenced CDR3 bases are TGTGCCAGCGGTGAGTCGGGACAGTATGCT. Protein sequence: CASGESGQYA. The entire CDR3 protein reads CASGESGQYAEQFF.

This clone was detected only a few times. These gene names are mouse names. The missing CDR3 end, 4 residues past where the read stops, is filled in from the germline J gene. V usage is TRBV13-3 and J usage is TRBJ2-1, with 7 nucleotides matching TRBD2. After removal of 5 bases from V and 1 base from J, the junction contained 6 bases not matched to a gene. This CDR3 has 15 residues. CDR1 is NNHDY and CDR2 is SYVADS in the germline V gene. The part of the CDR3 DNA that was read is TGTGCCAGCAGGGGCCCGGGGGGGAACTATGCT. Translating it yields CASRGPGGNYA. The entire CDR3 is CASRGPGGNYAEQFF.